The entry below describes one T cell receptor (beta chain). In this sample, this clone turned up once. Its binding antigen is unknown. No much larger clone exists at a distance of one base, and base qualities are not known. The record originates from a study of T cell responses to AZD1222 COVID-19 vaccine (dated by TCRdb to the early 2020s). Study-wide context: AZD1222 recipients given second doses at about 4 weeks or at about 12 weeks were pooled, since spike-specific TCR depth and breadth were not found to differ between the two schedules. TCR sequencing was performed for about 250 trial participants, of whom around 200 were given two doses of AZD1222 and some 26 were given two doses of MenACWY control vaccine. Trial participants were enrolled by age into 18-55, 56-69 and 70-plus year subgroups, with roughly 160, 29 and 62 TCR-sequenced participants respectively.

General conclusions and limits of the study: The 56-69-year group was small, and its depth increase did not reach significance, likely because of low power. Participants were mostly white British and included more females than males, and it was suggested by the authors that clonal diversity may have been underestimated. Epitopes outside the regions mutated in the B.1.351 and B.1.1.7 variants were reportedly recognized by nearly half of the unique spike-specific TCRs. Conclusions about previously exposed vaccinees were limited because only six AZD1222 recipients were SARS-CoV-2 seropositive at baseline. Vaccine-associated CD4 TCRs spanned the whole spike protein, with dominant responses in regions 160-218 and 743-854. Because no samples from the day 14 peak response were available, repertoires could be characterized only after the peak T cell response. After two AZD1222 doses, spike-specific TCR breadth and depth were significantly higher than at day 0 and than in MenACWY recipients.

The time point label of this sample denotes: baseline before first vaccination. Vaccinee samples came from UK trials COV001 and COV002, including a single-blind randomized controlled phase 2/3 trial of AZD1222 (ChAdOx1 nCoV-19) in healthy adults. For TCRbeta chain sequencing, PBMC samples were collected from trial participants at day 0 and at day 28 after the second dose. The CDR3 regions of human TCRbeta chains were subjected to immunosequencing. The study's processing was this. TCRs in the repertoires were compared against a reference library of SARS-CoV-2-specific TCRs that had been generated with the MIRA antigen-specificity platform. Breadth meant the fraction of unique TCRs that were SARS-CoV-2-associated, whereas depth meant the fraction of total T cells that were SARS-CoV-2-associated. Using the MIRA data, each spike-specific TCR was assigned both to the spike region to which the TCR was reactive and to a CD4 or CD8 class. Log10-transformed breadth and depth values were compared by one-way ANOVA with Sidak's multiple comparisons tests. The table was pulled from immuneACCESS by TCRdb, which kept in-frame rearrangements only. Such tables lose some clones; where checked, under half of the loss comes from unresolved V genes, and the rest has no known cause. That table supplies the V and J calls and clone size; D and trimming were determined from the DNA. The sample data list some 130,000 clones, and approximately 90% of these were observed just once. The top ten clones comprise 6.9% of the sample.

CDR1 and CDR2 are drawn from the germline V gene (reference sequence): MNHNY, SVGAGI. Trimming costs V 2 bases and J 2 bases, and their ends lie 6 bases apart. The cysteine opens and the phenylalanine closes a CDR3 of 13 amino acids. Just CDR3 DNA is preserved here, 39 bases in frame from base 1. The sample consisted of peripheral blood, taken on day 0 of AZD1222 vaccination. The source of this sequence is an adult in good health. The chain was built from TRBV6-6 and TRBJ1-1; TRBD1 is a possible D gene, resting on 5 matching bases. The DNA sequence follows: TGTGCCAGCAGTTACCAGGGTAACACTGAAGCTTTCTTT. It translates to CASSYQGNTEAFF.